The rows below give T cell receptor beta chains drawn from one sample of a study of spatial heterogeneity in lung cancer. TCRdb passed the 5' RACE reads through MiXCR, listing each CDR3 protein once. The table has approximately 1,900 distinct CDR3 sequences, about 7.8% seen once. Sample: normal lung tissue next to the tumor, taken at surgery. Receptor source: a male donor with early-stage non-small cell lung cancer. The CDR3 runs from the conserved cysteine through the conserved F or W. The order of the fields is clone size, V gene, J gene, D gene, CDR3 DNA, CDR3 protein. The D gene is left open where the match is weak. Clone size, where shown, is once, few, many, or a class for clones that have expanded.

>large|TRBV20-1|TRBJ2-5|TRBD2
TGCAGTGCCACCGACCCTCTAGCGGGAGGAAGAGAGACCCAGTACTTC
CSATDPLAGGRETQYF
>large|TRBV20-1|TRBJ2-1|-
TGCAGTGCTCGAGGGGACAAGAACAATGAGCAGTTCTTC
CSARGDKNNEQFF
>-|TRBV7-9|TRBJ2-1|TRBD1
TGTGCCAGCACTACAGGGGGCACCTACAATGAGCAGTTCTTC
CASTTGGTYNEQFF
>medium-sized|TRBV19|TRBJ1-5|-
TGTGCCAGTAGTGAGTCGGGACTTTTTAGCAATCAGCCCCAGCATTTT
CASSESGLFSNQPQHF
>medium-sized|TRBV12-3/TRBV12-4|TRBJ2-7|-
TGTGCCAGCAGTGTTCAGACAGGCGATTACGAGCAGTACTTC
CASSVQTGDYEQYF
>-|TRBV2|TRBJ2-3|-
TGTGCCAGCAAAAGCAGGGACTTGGCAGATACGCAGTATTTT
CASKSRDLADTQYF
>medium-sized|TRBV20-1|TRBJ2-7|-
TGCAGTGCTTGGGGACGTAGGGCCCTTGGGCAGTACTTC
CSAWGRRALGQYF
>medium-sized|TRBV4-3|TRBJ2-5|-
TGCGCCAGCAGCCAAGTGGGAACGGGGGAGACCCAGTACTTC
CASSQVGTGETQYF
>many|TRBV6-1|TRBJ2-2|TRBD2
TGTGCCAGCTTAGCGGGAGGGGGAAACACCGGGGAGCTGTTTTTT
CASLAGGGNTGELFF
>medium-sized|TRBV11-3|TRBJ2-7|-
TGTGCCAGCAGCTTAGGAGGCAGCTCCTACGAGCAGTACTTC
CASSLGGSSYEQYF
>medium-sized|TRBV15|TRBJ2-2|TRBD1
TGTGCCACCAGCATCGGACAGGGACTCCCGAACACCGGGGAGCTGTTTTTT
CATSIGQGLPNTGELFF
>medium-sized|TRBV30|TRBJ1-1|-
TGTGCCTGGGGCCGTGTGGCCTTGGGCACTGAAGCTTTCTTT
CAWGRVALGTEAFF
>many|TRBV9|TRBJ2-4|-
TGTGCCAGCAGCGTCGGATCTGGCAACATTCAGTACTTC
CASSVGSGNIQYF
>many|TRBV7-8|TRBJ1-5|-
TGTGCCAGCAGCTTCGGACAGAATAGCAATCAGCCCCAGCATTTT
CASSFGQNSNQPQHF
>medium-sized|TRBV5-1|TRBJ2-1|-
TGCGCCAGCAGCTTGGGTCACAATGAGCAGTTCTTC
CASSLGHNEQFF
>-|TRBV25-1|TRBJ1-1|TRBD1
TGTGCCAGCAGTGAATCTGGGACAGGGAAGCCGGCTTTCTTT
CASSESGTGKPAFF
>medium-sized|TRBV7-2|TRBJ1-2|-
TGTGCCAGCAGCTTTAAAACGCTAGTCGGCTACACCTTC
CASSFKTLVGYTF
>medium-sized|TRBV7-2|TRBJ2-1|TRBD2
TGTGCCTCCGGAACGGGACTAGCGGGAGTGAATGAGCAGTTCTTC
CASGTGLAGVNEQFF
>medium-sized|TRBV6-2/TRBV6-3|TRBJ2-7|-
TGTGCCAGCAGTTACGGCGGAGGCAGGTCAGTCTACGAGCAGTACTTC
CASSYGGGRSVYEQYF
>large|TRBV20-1|TRBJ2-7|TRBD1
TGCAGTGCTAGAGCCGGGACAGGGACCTACGAGCAGTACTTC
CSARAGTGTYEQYF
>few|TRBV20-1|TRBJ1-2|-
TGCAGTGCTAGAGATCGGTCCCAGGGAGATAGAAATGGCTACACCTTC
CSARDRSQGDRNGYTF
>medium-sized|TRBV20-1|TRBJ1-4|-
TGCAGTGCTAGCCCGACAACAACTAATGAAAAACTGTTTTTT
CSASPTTTNEKLFF
>many|TRBV3-1|TRBJ2-1|-
TGTGCCAGCAGCTTTACTGGGGGGCCGTCCTACAATGAGCAGTTCTTC
CASSFTGGPSYNEQFF
>many|TRBV3-1|TRBJ2-7|-
TGTGCCAGCAGCCAAGATCTCAGGGAAGGCTACGAGCAGTACTTC
CASSQDLREGYEQYF
>many|TRBV20-1|TRBJ2-3|TRBD2
TGCAGCCCACTAGCGGGGGGGAGGATGAGAACAGATACGCAGTATTTT
CSPLAGGRMRTDTQYF
>medium-sized|TRBV27|TRBJ2-1|TRBD2
TGTGCCAGCAGTTTATCGACTAGCGGGAGGGCCTCGGACAATGAGCAGTTCTTC
CASSLSTSGRASDNEQFF
>large|TRBV20-1|TRBJ1-1|TRBD1
TGCAGCTTGGGGCAGGGGGCATATGCTTTCTTT
CSLGQGAYAFF
>many|TRBV18|TRBJ2-1|-
TGTGCCAGCTCAATCGGGTCTCACTCCTACAATGAGCAGTTCTTC
CASSIGSHSYNEQFF
>medium-sized|TRBV20-1|TRBJ2-3|TRBD1
TGCAGTGCTAGAGGGGCGAGACAGGGAGGCACAGATACGCAGTATTTT
CSARGARQGGTDTQYF
>medium-sized|TRBV20-1|TRBJ2-5|-
TGCAGTGCTGGGGATTCGGGGGAAGGGCGGACCCAGTACTTC
CSAGDSGEGRTQYF
>many|TRBV29-1|TRBJ1-2|TRBD1
TGCAGCGTCAGACAGGGTTCATTGAATGGCTACACCTTC
CSVRQGSLNGYTF
>few|TRBV20-1|TRBJ1-1|-
TGCAGTGCTAATCGGGGGTTGGGCACTGAAGCTTTCTTT
CSANRGLGTEAFF
>medium-sized|TRBV20-1|TRBJ1-5|-
TGCAGTGCTAGAGGGGGGGTAAGTCAGCCCCAGCATTTT
CSARGGVSQPQHF
>-|TRBV9|TRBJ2-5|TRBD2
TGTGCCAGCAGCGTAGGGACTAGCGGGGCACAAGAGACCCAGTACTTC
CASSVGTSGAQETQYF
>medium-sized|TRBV20-1|TRBJ2-1|TRBD2
TGCAGTGCTAGTGGAGGACTAGCGGGATACAATGAGCAGTTCTTC
CSASGGLAGYNEQFF
>medium-sized|TRBV28|TRBJ2-4|TRBD1
TGTGCCAGCACATCAGGAATAGCCGGGGACAGTAAAGCCAAAAACATTCAGTACTTC
CASTSGIAGDSKAKNIQYF
>many|TRBV5-1|TRBJ2-1|-
TGCGCCAGCAGCTCTGGGTCCTCCTACAATGAGCAGTTCTTC
CASSSGSSYNEQFF
>few|TRBV5-6|TRBJ2-3|-
TGTGCCAGCAGCTTGTGGGTGACAGCCGGGGGAGATACGCAGTATTTT
CASSLWVTAGGDTQYF
>many|TRBV20-1|TRBJ1-1|TRBD1
TGCAGTGCTAGCCTAAACAGGGGCACTGAAGCTTTCTTT
CSASLNRGTEAFF
>many|TRBV4-3|TRBJ2-7|TRBD1
TGCGCCAGCAGCCAAAGGACAGGGCGGGAGCAGTACTTC
CASSQRTGREQYF
>medium-sized|TRBV3-1|TRBJ2-4|-
TGTGCCAGCAGCTCACTAGCCAAAAACATTCAGTACTTC
CASSSLAKNIQYF
>large|TRBV7-2|TRBJ2-1|-
TGTGCCAGCAGCTCTGGGGGATTCGAGCAGTTCTTC
CASSSGGFEQFF
>large|TRBV28|TRBJ2-7|-
TGTGCCAGCAGTATGGGACTCCACTACGAGCAGTACTTC
CASSMGLHYEQYF
>medium-sized|TRBV7-2|TRBJ2-1|TRBD2
TGTGCCAGCAGCTTAGTGTCTAGCGGTTTGGTGGATGAGCAGTTCTTC
CASSLVSSGLVDEQFF
>medium-sized|TRBV6-6|TRBJ2-7|-
TGTGCCAGCAGTTACAGGGGGGAGGGGAACGAGCAGTACTTC
CASSYRGEGNEQYF
>medium-sized|TRBV7-9|TRBJ2-3|-
TGTGCCAGCAGCTTGACGGACTTGGGGGAGGATACGCAGTATTTT
CASSLTDLGEDTQYF
>many|TRBV5-1|TRBJ2-3|-
TGCGCCAGCAGCGGGGGCACCTCCACCACAGATACGCAGTATTTT
CASSGGTSTTDTQYF
>medium-sized|TRBV7-9|TRBJ2-7|-
TGTGCCAGCAGCCCTACAGTTTACGAGCAGTACTTC
CASSPTVYEQYF
>large|TRBV12-3/TRBV12-4|TRBJ1-1|-
TGTGCCAGCAGTTTAACTGGGGCGAACACTGAAGCTTTCTTT
CASSLTGANTEAFF
>medium-sized|TRBV5-1|TRBJ2-5|-
TGCGCCAGCAGCTTGGAAGGGAGAAAAGAGACCCAGTACTTC
CASSLEGRKETQYF
>-|TRBV7-9|TRBJ2-3|-
TGTGCCAGCAGCTTTCCGGGGGCAGATACGCAGTATTTT
CASSFPGADTQYF
>medium-sized|TRBV6-5|TRBJ2-5|TRBD1
TGTGCCAGCAGTTACCAGGGGGCTGAGACCCAGTACTTC
CASSYQGAETQYF
>medium-sized|TRBV11-2|TRBJ2-5|-
TGTGCCAGCAGCTTATCCCGAGAGACCCAGTACTTC
CASSLSRETQYF
>medium-sized|TRBV6-5|TRBJ2-1|TRBD1
TGTGCCAGCAGTTACTCGGGGACAGCGACCCTCAATGAGCAGTTCTTC
CASSYSGTATLNEQFF
>-|TRBV6-5|TRBJ2-2|TRBD1
TGTGCCAGCAGTTACAGGAGGACAGGAGGATCTGGGGAGCTGTTTTTT
CASSYRRTGGSGELFF
>medium-sized|TRBV5-1|TRBJ2-7|TRBD1
TGCGCCAGCAGCCCCCGACAGGGTGGGTACGAGCAGTACTTC
CASSPRQGGYEQYF
>large|TRBV7-2|TRBJ2-5|TRBD2
TGTGCCAGCAGCTACGGGAGGTCCGGGACCCAGTACTTC
CASSYGRSGTQYF
>medium-sized|TRBV20-1|TRBJ2-1|-
TGCAGTGCTAAGGACTCGGCTAGGGATGAGCAGTTCTTC
CSAKDSARDEQFF
>medium-sized|TRBV11-1|TRBJ1-2|TRBD1
TGTGCCAGCAGCGGCTCGACAGGGGGTTATGGCTACACCTTC
CASSGSTGGYGYTF